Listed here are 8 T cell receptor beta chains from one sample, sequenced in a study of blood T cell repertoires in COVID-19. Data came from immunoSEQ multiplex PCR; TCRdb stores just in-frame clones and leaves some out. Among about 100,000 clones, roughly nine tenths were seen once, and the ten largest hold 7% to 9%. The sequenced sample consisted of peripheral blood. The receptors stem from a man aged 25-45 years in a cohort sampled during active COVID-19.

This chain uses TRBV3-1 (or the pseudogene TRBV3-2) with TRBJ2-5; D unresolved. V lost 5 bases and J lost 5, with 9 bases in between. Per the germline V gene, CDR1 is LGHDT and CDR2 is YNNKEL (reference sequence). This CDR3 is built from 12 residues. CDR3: CASSGARETQYF. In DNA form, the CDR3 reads TGTGCCAGCAGCGGAGCTAGGGAGACCCAGTACTTC.

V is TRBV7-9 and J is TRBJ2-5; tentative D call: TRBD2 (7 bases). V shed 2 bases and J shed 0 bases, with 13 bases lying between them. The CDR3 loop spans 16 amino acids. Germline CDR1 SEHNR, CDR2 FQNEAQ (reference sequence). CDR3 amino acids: CASSLIGGPYQETQYF. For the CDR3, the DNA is TGTGCCAGCAGCTTAATCGGGGGGCCTTACCAAGAGACCCAGTACTTC.

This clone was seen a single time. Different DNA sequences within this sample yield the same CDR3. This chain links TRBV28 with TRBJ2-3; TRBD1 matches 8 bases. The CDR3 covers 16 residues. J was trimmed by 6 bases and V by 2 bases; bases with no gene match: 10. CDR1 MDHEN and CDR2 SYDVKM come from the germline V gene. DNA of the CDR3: TGTGCCAGCAGTTTACCGGGGACAGGACTTGGGGATACGCAGTATTTT. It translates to CASSLPGTGLGDTQYF.

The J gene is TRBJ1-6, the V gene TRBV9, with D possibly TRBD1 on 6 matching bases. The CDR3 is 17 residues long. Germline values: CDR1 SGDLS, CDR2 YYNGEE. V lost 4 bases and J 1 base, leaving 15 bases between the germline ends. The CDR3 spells CASSPSDSQSYNSPLHF. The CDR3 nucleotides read TGTGCCAGCAGCCCTTCGGACAGTCAATCCTATAATTCACCCCTCCACTTT.

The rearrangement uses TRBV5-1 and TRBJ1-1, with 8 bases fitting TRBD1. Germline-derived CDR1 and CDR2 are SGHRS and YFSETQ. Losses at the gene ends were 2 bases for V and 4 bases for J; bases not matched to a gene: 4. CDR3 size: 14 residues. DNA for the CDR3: TGCGCCAGCAGCTTATATACAGGGGGCACTGAAGCTTTCTTT. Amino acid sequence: CASSLYTGGTEAFF.

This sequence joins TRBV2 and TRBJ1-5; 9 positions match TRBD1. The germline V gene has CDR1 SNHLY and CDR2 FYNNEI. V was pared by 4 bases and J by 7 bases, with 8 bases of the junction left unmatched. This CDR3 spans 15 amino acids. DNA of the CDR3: TGTGCCAGCAGTGCGGGACAGGGAGTGGGACAGCCCCAGCATTTT. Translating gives CASSAGQGVGQPQHF. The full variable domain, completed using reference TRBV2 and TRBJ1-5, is EPEVTQTPSHQVTQMGQEVILRCVPISNHLYFYWYRQILGQKVEFLVSFYNNEISEKSEIFDDQFSVERPDGSNFTLKIRSTKLEDSAMYFCASSAGQGVGQPQHFGDGTRLSIL.

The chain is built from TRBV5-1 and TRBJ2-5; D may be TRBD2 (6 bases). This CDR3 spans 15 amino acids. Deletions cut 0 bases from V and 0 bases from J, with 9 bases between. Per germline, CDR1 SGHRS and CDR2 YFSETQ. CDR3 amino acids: CASSLAGDHQETQYF. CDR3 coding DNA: TGCGCCAGCAGCTTGGCGGGGGACCACCAAGAGACCCAGTACTTC.

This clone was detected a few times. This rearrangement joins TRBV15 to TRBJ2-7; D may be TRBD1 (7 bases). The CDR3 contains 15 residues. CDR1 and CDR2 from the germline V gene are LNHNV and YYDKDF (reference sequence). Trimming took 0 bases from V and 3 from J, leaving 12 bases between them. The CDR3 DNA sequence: TGTGCCACCAGCAGAGAGGGGGGACAGAGCTACGAGCAGTACTTC. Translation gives CATSREGGQSYEQYF.